This T cell receptor beta chain was obtained from a study of beta chain features in type 1 diabetes. Overall study: What patients shared with healthy donors was a similar profile of age, gender and cell yields. Overall study findings and caveats: Naive, central memory and Treg TCRB repertoires appeared more alike in patients than in healthy donors. Patients with type 1 diabetes showed fewer VDJ junction insertions and more deletions.

Germline CDR1 and CDR2: SGHTA and FQGNSA. The CDR3 length is 14 residues. Between the trimmed V and J ends, which lost 4 bases and 0 bases, there was a span of 8 bases. A CD45RO/CCR7/CD25/CD127/CD95/CD27 panel sorted naive, central memory, regulatory and stem cell-like memory CD4+ cells. This clone occurred a few times. Antigen: not known. Since all of the isolated RNA was reverse transcribed, expressed TCRB transcripts were what got sequenced. Measured with immunoSEQ multiplex PCR; TCRdb has only the in-frame clones, and not every one. The sample consists of around 450,000 clones, about an eighth of them appearing once.

The TCR comes from a woman under 30 in good health. Sequenced material: naive CD4+ T cells from blood. The chain combines TRBV7-2 with TRBJ2-3; D not resolved. The CDR3 sequence: CASSSRLSTDTQYF. CDR3 DNA sequence: TGTGCCAGCAGCTCTCGCCTAAGCACAGATACGCAGTATTTT.